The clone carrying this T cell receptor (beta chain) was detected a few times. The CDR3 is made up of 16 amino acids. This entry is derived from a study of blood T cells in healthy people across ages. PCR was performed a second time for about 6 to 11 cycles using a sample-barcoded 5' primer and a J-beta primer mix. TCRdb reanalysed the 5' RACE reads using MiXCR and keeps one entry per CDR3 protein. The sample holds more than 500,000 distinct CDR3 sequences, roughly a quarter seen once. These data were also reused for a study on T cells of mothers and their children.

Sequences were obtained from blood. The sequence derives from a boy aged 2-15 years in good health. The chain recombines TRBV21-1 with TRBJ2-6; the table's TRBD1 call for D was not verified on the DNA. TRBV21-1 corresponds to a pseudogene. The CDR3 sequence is CASTGQGAPGANVLTF. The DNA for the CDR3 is TGTGCCAGCACGGGACAGGGGGCGCCTGGGGCCAACGTCCTGACTTTC.